A single sample is the source of the 18 T cell receptor beta chains below, sequenced in a study of monozygotic twins with inflammatory bowel disease (dated by TCRdb to the late 2010s). Library generation was performed with 5' RACE. These reads were obtained on an Illumina HiSeq 2500. One entry per CDR3 protein sequence results from the TCRdb reprocessing of the reads, with DNA left out. The sample table records fewer than 550,000 distinct CDR3 sequences. Together, the top ten hold more than 2% of the sample. The specimen sequenced was blood. The receptor set was obtained from a human donor with ulcerative colitis or Crohn's disease, or a healthy co-twin of an affected twin (not recorded which).

The J gene is TRBJ1-1, the V gene TRBV4-2; without DNA, the TCRdb call of TRBD1 cannot be checked. The CDR3 has 15 amino acids. Germline V gives CDR1 LGHNA, CDR2 YNFKEQ. The CDR3 sequence is CASSHPGQGNTEAFF.

This chain connects TRBV7-2 to TRBJ1-1. The CDR3 totals 14 residues. Germline lookup yields CDR1 SGHTA and CDR2 FQGNSA. The chain's CDR3 is CASSFRNMNTEAFF.

The chain is built from TRBV20-1 and TRBJ1-1; TCRdb calls TRBD1, which cannot be checked without DNA. Germline values: CDR1 DFQATT, CDR2 SNEGSKA (reference sequence). The CDR3 runs 14 residues. The CDR3 loop is CSARAGTGSTEAFF.

The rearrangement joins TRBV29-1 to TRBJ2-7. Germline-derived CDR1 and CDR2 are SQVTM and ANQGSEA. This CDR3 comprises 11 residues. The CDR3 region is CSVVSSYEQYF.

The chain links TRBV7-2 to TRBJ1-5. Germline V CDR1 and CDR2: SGHTA, FQGNSA. CDR3 size: 15 residues. The CDR3 region is CASSPRSGSNQPQHF. The full variable domain, its missing parts supplied by reference TRBV7-2 and TRBJ1-5, is GAGVSQSPSNKVTEKGKDVELRCDPISGHTALYWYRQSLGQGLEFLIYFQGNSAPDKSGLPSDRFSAERTGGSVSTLTIQRTQQEDSAVYLCASSPRSGSNQPQHFGDGTRLSIL.

CDR3: CASSSTYDAPLHF. J is TRBJ1-6 and V is TRBV7-9. The CDR3 runs 13 residues. Germline CDR1 is SEHNR and CDR2 is FQNEAQ (reference sequence). Full variable domain (missing parts from reference TRBV7-9 and TRBJ1-6): DTGVSQNPRHKITKRGQNVTFRCDPISEHNRLYWYRQTLGQGPEFLTYFQNEAQLEKSRLLSDRFSAERPKGSFSTLEIQRTEQGDSAMYLCASSSTYDAPLHFGNGTRLTVT.

The rearrangement links TRBV28 to TRBJ1-1; TCRdb reports TRBD1, a call that lacks DNA to check it against. The CDR3 loop spans 15 amino acids. Germline CDR1 reads MDHEN; CDR2 reads SYDVKM. The CDR3 reads CASSLRPRQGTEAFF. Supplemented by reference TRBV28 and TRBJ1-1, the full variable domain reads DVKVTQSSRYLVKRTGEKVFLECVQDMDHENMFWYRQDPGLGLRLIYFSYDVKMKEKGDIPEGYSVSREKKERFSLILESASTNQTSMYLCASSLRPRQGTEAFFGQGTRLTVV.

The chain is built from TRBV7-3 and TRBJ2-3; without DNA, the TCRdb call of TRBD1 cannot be checked. Germline CDR1 SGHTA, CDR2 FQGTGA. The CDR3 extends over 14 amino acids. The CDR3 spells CASSLPGRRDTQYF.

The chain recombines TRBV7-2 with TRBJ1-5; the TRBD1 assignment by TCRdb is unverifiable without DNA. Germline CDR1 is SGHTA and CDR2 is FQGNSA. This CDR3 has 16 residues. The CDR3 sequence is CASSLGPGQGYQPQHF. Combining the CDR3 with reference TRBV7-2 and TRBJ1-5 gives the whole variable domain GAGVSQSPSNKVTEKGKDVELRCDPISGHTALYWYRQSLGQGLEFLIYFQGNSAPDKSGLPSDRFSAERTGGSVSTLTIQRTQQEDSAVYLCASSLGPGQGYQPQHFGDGTRLSIL.

This chain's CDR3 is CASSQAPTGTTGTGELFF. J is TRBJ2-2 and V is TRBV4-1; the D call from TCRdb, TRBD2, cannot be confirmed without DNA. The CDR3 spans 18 residues. CDR1 is MGHRA and CDR2 is YSYEKL in the germline V gene.

The chain couples TRBV12-3 or TRBV12-4 to TRBJ1-2; checking the TCRdb D call of TRBD1 is not possible without DNA. The CDR3 loop spans 13 amino acids. CDR3 residues: CASSLLGTYGYTF.

The chain couples TRBV5-6 to TRBJ1-2; lacking DNA, the TRBD1 call made by TCRdb goes unchecked. This CDR3 comprises 16 residues. Germline values: CDR1 SGHDT, CDR2 YYEEEE. The CDR3 loop is CASSADRTGYSYGYTF.

The rearrangement joins TRBV2 to TRBJ2-6; TCRdb's D call, TRBD1, is unchecked because there is no DNA. The CDR3 spans 18 residues. Germline V CDR1 and CDR2: SNHLY, FYNNEI. This CDR3 is CASSAEGLISSGANVLTF.

The V call is TRBV5-6, the J call TRBJ1-2. Germline V CDR1 and CDR2: SGHDT, YYEEEE. The CDR3 loop spans 15 amino acids. This CDR3 reads CASSLGRRTNYGYTF.

The chain is built from TRBV5-1 and TRBJ1-1; TCRdb lists TRBD1, though no DNA is available to test this call. CDR1 and CDR2 from the germline V gene are SGHRS and YFSETQ. The CDR3 contains 13 residues. CDR3 region: CASSVIQGTEAFF.

The V gene is TRBV20-1, the J gene TRBJ2-3. CDR1 and CDR2 from the germline V gene are DFQATT and SNEGSKA (reference sequence). The CDR3 contains 12 residues. The CDR3 protein is CSARAGPYTQYF.

V usage is TRBV12-3 or TRBV12-4 and J usage is TRBJ1-1; with no DNA, the TCRdb D assignment of TRBD1 cannot be verified. The CDR3 has 16 residues. This chain's CDR3 is CASSSYRGRWNTEAFF.

This chain connects TRBV5-1 to TRBJ2-7; as DNA is missing, the TRBD1 call by TCRdb cannot be tested. The length of the CDR3 is 13 residues. From germline, CDR1 is SGHRS and CDR2 YFSETQ. CDR3 sequence reads: CASTEGTGYEQYF.